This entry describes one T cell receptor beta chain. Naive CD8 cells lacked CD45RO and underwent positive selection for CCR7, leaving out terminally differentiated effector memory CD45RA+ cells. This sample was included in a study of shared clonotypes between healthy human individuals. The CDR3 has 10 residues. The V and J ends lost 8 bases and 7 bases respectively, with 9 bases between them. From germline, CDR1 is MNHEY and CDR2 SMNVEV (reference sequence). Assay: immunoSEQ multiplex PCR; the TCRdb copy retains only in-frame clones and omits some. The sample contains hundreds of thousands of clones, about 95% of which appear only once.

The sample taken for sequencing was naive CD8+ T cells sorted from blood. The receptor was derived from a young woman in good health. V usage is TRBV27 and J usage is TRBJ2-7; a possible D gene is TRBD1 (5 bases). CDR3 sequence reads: CASGYREQYF. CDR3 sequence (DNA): TGTGCCAGCGGGTACAGGGAGCAGTACTTC.